These 20 T cell receptor beta chains were sequenced from one sample in a study of cytomegalovirus exposure and HLA in healthy donors (dated by TCRdb to 2015 to 2018). The library was generated by the immunoSEQ multiplex PCR assay. The multiplex PCR relied on a mix of 60 forward primers for TCR Vbeta segments and 13 reverse primers for TCR Jbeta segments. This immuneACCESS table, as held by TCRdb, lists in-frame sequences with V and J called but not all clones. Of the missing ones, under half trace to an unresolved V gene in checked studies; the others have no known cause. This sample is represented by about 120,000 clones; over 75% of them were singletons. The ten largest clones take up 1.5% of the sample. The specimen sequenced was PBMCs. The receptors were gathered from a woman aged 18-30 years in good health and CMV-seronegative.

This clone has more than one count but fewer than ten. The V gene is TRBV18, the J gene TRBJ1-2; 8 bases agree with TRBD1. Germline V gene lookup returns CDR1 KGHSH and CDR2 LQKENI. CDR3 length: 16 amino acids. V lost 5 bases, J lost 4 bases, and 12 bases stayed unmatched. Here the CDR3 reads CASSATPTGVRYGYTF. CDR3 coding DNA: TGTGCCAGCTCAGCGACTCCGACAGGGGTGCGCTATGGCTACACCTTC.

The rearrangement links TRBV27 to TRBJ1-2; perhaps TRBD1 as D (5 bases). V lost 3 bases to trimming and J lost 6 bases, with 14 bases between them. The CDR3 sequence is 14 residues long. The germline CDR1 and CDR2 sequences are MNHEY and SMNVEV (reference sequence). CDR3 loop: CASSFEGDRNGYTF. The CDR3 DNA sequence: TGTGCCAGCAGTTTCGAAGGGGATAGGAATGGCTACACCTTC.

As concerns this clone: A junction end diverges from the germline sequence, so it may reflect a read error. V usage is TRBV10-2 and J usage is TRBJ1-6, with 10 bases fitting TRBD1. Germline CDR1 reads WSHSY; CDR2 reads SAAADI. The CDR3 loop spans 16 amino acids. Here the CDR3 reads CTSSPDRGTYNSPLHF. CDR3 bases: TGCACCAGCAGCCCGGACAGGGGGACGTATAATTCACCCCTCCACTTT.

The chain has TRBV7-9 and TRBJ2-7, with no clear D. This CDR3 spans 13 amino acids. With 0 bases removed from V and 5 bases from J, the gap between germline ends came to 8 bases. From germline, CDR1 is SEHNR and CDR2 FQNEAQ (reference sequence). CDR3 DNA sequence: TGTGCCAGCAGCTTAGCTCTTGCGAACGAGCAGTACTTC. This sequence encodes CASSLALANEQYF.

The rearrangement joins TRBV2 to TRBJ2-2; 9 bases are a match to TRBD2. J lost 7 bases, V lost 10 bases, and 10 bases had no gene match. Germline CDR1 SNHLY, CDR2 FYNNEI. The CDR3 extends over 14 amino acids. This CDR3 is CATEGLASSGELFF. For the CDR3, the DNA is TGTGCCACCGAGGGACTAGCCTCGAGCGGGGAGCTGTTTTTT.

The chain links TRBV27 to TRBJ1-5; D ambiguous. V shed 2 bases and J shed 5 bases, with 13 bases lying between them. The CDR3 spans 15 residues. The germline V gene encodes CDR1 MNHEY and CDR2 SMNVEV (reference sequence). CDR3 residues: CASSLVGPWDQPQHF. CDR3 in DNA: TGTGCCAGCAGTTTAGTTGGGCCATGGGATCAGCCCCAGCATTTT.

This chain joins TRBV7-3 and TRBJ1-2; D may be TRBD1 (5 bases). V lost 1 base to trimming and J lost 5 bases, with 14 bases between them. Germline CDR1 SGHTA, CDR2 FQGTGA. The length of the CDR3 is 15 residues. The CDR3 protein is CASSLIPAGSYGYTF. The CDR3 DNA reads as TGTGCCAGCAGCTTAATTCCAGCAGGGTCGTATGGCTACACCTTC.

The rearrangement joins TRBV6-5 to TRBJ1-1; TRBD1 matches at 10 bases. CDR1 is MNHEY and CDR2 is SVGAGI in the germline V gene. The V segment lost 6 bases and the J segment 8 bases; nucleotides outside the gene matches: 9. This CDR3 has 14 residues. DNA of the CDR3: TGTGCCAGCAGCTACGACAGGGGGCGCGGGGAAGCTTTCTTT. Residues: CASSYDRGRGEAFF.

V is TRBV10-2 and J is TRBJ2-1; 11 bases match TRBD2. The CDR3 runs 15 residues. Germline assignment: CDR1 WSHSY and CDR2 SAAADI. The ends lost 6 bases at V and 7 bases at J; junction bases unmatched: 8. The CDR3 sequence: CASSVVLAGGNEQFF. CDR3 bases: TGCGCCAGCAGCGTTGTCCTAGCGGGGGGTAATGAGCAGTTCTTC.

The chain uses TRBV7-9 and TRBJ2-7, with D possibly TRBD1 on 6 matching bases. Germline CDR1 reads SEHNR; CDR2 reads FQNEAQ (reference sequence). The CDR3 is 14 residues long. Trimming pared 4 bases from V and 0 bases from J, leaving 10 bases between. The CDR3 sequence is CASSSTGSSYEQYF. The CDR3 DNA reads TGTGCCAGCAGCTCTACAGGGAGCTCCTACGAGCAGTACTTC.

The chain employs TRBV6-6 and TRBJ1-1, with 7 nucleotides matching TRBD1. The V and J ends lost 5 bases and 2 bases, in that order; junction bases with no gene match: 2. Germline CDR1 is MNHNY and CDR2 is SVGAGI (reference sequence). This CDR3 region has 13 residues. CDR3 in amino acids: CASSRQGNTEAFF. CDR3 coding DNA: TGTGCCAGCAGTAGACAGGGAAACACTGAAGCTTTCTTT.

This chain uses TRBV29-1 with TRBJ1-1; a possible D gene is TRBD1 (6 bases). Trimming cost V 3 bases and J 1 base, with 12 bases left between them. This CDR3 spans 14 amino acids. Germline CDR1 is SQVTM and CDR2 is ANQGSEA. CDR3 in amino acids: CSVDKAGENTEAFF. CDR3 DNA sequence: TGCAGCGTTGATAAGGCAGGGGAGAACACTGAAGCTTTCTTT. Full variable domain (rest looked up from reference TRBV29-1 and TRBJ1-1): SAVISQKPSRDICQRGTSLTIQCQVDSQVTMMFWYRQQPGQSLTLIATANQGSEATYESGFVIDKFPISRPNLTFSTLTVSNMSPEDSSIYLCSVDKAGENTEAFFGQGTRLTVV.

V and J are TRBV11-2 and TRBJ2-3; 9 positions agree with TRBD2. The CDR3 spans 15 residues. CDR1 SGHAT and CDR2 FQNNGV come from the germline V gene. V dropped 2 bases and J dropped 0; count of bases not matched to a gene: 0. This chain's CDR3 is CASSLLAGSTDTQYF. In DNA form, the CDR3 reads TGTGCCAGCAGCTTACTAGCGGGGAGCACAGATACGCAGTATTTT.

This clone was picked up one time. The gene calls are TRBV5-1 and TRBJ1-1; D might be TRBD1 (5 bases). Germline V CDR1 and CDR2: SGHRS, YFSETQ. V lost 4 bases, J lost 1 base, and 8 bases lay in between. CDR3 length: 13 residues. CDR3 loop: CASSTGQNTEAFF. As DNA, the CDR3 is TGCGCCAGCAGCACTGGACAGAACACTGAAGCTTTCTTT.

This chain uses TRBV6-1 with TRBJ1-5, with D possibly TRBD1 on 5 matching bases. This CDR3 contains 13 residues. Germline CDR1 is MNHNS and CDR2 is SASEGT. V gave up 3 bases and J gave up 7 bases, with 10 bases separating them. The DNA of the CDR3 is TGTGCCAGCAGTGACAGGGTGCGACAGCCCCAGCATTTT. Protein: CASSDRVRQPQHF.

This chain joins TRBV18 and TRBJ2-7, with D possibly being TRBD1 (5 bases). Per germline, CDR1 KGHSH and CDR2 LQKENI. Trimming took 4 bases from V and 4 from J, leaving 8 bases between them. CDR3 length: 12 residues. This CDR3 reads CASSRDSYEQYF. CDR3 coding DNA: TGTGCCAGCTCACGCGACAGTTACGAGCAGTACTTC.

The chain employs TRBV4-3 and TRBJ1-1; D is perhaps TRBD1 (5 bases). Germline CDR1 LGHNA, CDR2 YSLEER. V gave up 2 bases and J gave up 0 bases, with 16 bases separating them. The CDR3 runs 17 residues. The CDR3: CASSQRSEGRLNTEAFF. CDR3 coding DNA: TGCGCCAGCAGCCAAAGGTCGGAGGGGCGGCTGAACACTGAAGCTTTCTTT.

Of note for this clone: A junction boundary mismatches the germline segment, possibly from a read error. This chain links TRBV30 with TRBJ2-6; the D gene is possibly TRBD1 (5 bases). The CDR3 runs to 12 residues. Germline CDR1 reads GTSNPN; CDR2 reads SVGIG (reference sequence). As DNA, the CDR3 is TGTGCCTGGAGTCCTGGGGCCAACGGCCTGACTTTC. It is translated as CAWSPGANGLTF.

This clone has just one count. The identical CDR3 is also encoded by other nucleotide sequences in the sample. The J gene is TRBJ1-2, the V gene TRBV6-5; 12 nucleotides line up with TRBD1. The CDR3 runs to 15 residues. J was trimmed by 6 bases and V by 6 bases; bases with no gene match: 8. Germline CDR1 MNHEY, CDR2 SVGAGI. The CDR3 nucleotides are TGTGCCAGCAGCTTCGGGACAGGGGGCGGAAATGGCTACACCTTC. It codes for CASSFGTGGGNGYTF.

The chain has TRBV4-2 and TRBJ2-7; 7 bases align to TRBD1. CDR3 length: 17 amino acids. With V trimmed by 0 bases and J by 2 bases, 10 bases remained unmatched. Per the germline V gene, CDR1 is LGHNA and CDR2 is YNFKEQ. CDR3 in amino acids: CASSQDLGRGFPYEQYF. CDR3 coding DNA: TGTGCCAGCAGCCAAGATTTGGGCAGGGGGTTCCCCTACGAGCAGTACTTC.